Sequencing of this TCR beta chain was carried out in a study of human T cells and chemical hapten exposure. For the study at large: In the sensitization step, 2% DPC was placed on around 2 cm by around 2 cm of upper inner arm skin. The study traced per-sample TCR yield variation mainly to small differences in pooled library volumes.

This clonotype was recorded a few times. No antigen is known for it. TCRdb recomputed calls from the RACE reads with MiXCR, one row per CDR3 protein. Here the sample spans 150,000 to 200,000 distinct CDR3 sequences, 30% being singletons. Overall study findings and caveats: Compared to controls, expanded TCRs made significantly more large clusters of similar CDR3s.

Time point given: pre-sensitization, week 0. Treatment meaning: therapeutic diphenylcyclopropenone sensitization with weekly scalp DPC. Germline values: CDR1 ENHRY, CDR2 SYGVKD. V shed 6 bases and J 7 bases; nucleotides not matched to a gene: 9. The CDR3 covers 14 residues. The sample consisted of whole blood, taken in connection with sensitization to the hapten diphenylcyclopropenone (DPC). This chain uses TRBV10-3 with TRBJ2-7; 10 bases agree with TRBD1. The receptor was isolated from a woman aged 30 to 39 with alopecia areata. Some clones in this sample may be carry-over from other donors' samples. The CDR3 DNA reads TGTGCCATCAGACCCCGGGACAGGGGAGGGGAGCAGTACTTC. This sequence encodes CAIRPRDRGGEQYF.